This T cell receptor (beta chain) derives from a study of patients and donors after allogeneic stem cell transplantation. V lost 0 bases to trimming and J lost 4 bases, with 10 bases between them. The CDR3 has 15 residues. Germline values: CDR1 SEHNR, CDR2 FQNEAQ (reference sequence). TCRdb passed the RT-PCR reads through MiXCR, listing each CDR3 protein once. The data show about 150,000 distinct CDR3 sequences, about 40% seen once. The sequenced sample was blood, either unsorted or a sorted T cell fraction (not recorded which). This rearrangement joins TRBV7-9 to TRBJ1-3, with a tentative D call TRBD1 (6 bases). The clonotype originates from a human donor who was either an allogeneic HSCT recipient or a stem cell or donor lymphocyte infusion donor (not recorded which). It is not recorded whose cells these are; they may come from a transplant donor. This chain's CDR3 is CASSLAQGTGNTIYF. The CDR3 DNA follows: TGTGCCAGCAGCTTAGCCCAGGGGACGGGAAACACCATATATTTT.